Reported below is one T cell receptor (beta chain). The record originates from a study of blood T cell repertoires in COVID-19. Study-level background: The United States, Italy and Spain supplied acute and convalescent COVID-19 samples. T cells, B-cell-depleted T cells, or PBMCs supplied cDNA or gDNA.

The germline V gene encodes CDR1 SGHVS and CDR2 FQNEAQ. The CDR3 has 14 residues. Trimming removed 2 bases from V and 8 bases from J, with 12 bases in between. Generated by immunoSEQ multiplex PCR, the TCRdb table keeps only in-frame clones and is missing some. The table has fewer than 350,000 clones, approximately 90% seen once. This chain joins TRBV7-8 and TRBJ2-2; the D gene is possibly TRBD1 (5 bases). Source material: peripheral blood. The receptor's source is a man between 35 and 55 years old with acute or convalescent COVID-19. The CDR3 reads CASSLSQGSGELFF. The CDR3 region has the DNA TGTGCCAGCAGCTTATCCCAGGGCTCAGGGGAGCTGTTTTTT.